The sequence of this TCR beta chain was determined in a study of cytomegalovirus exposure and HLA in healthy donors. Study conclusions and caveats: HLA alleles were associated with 15,000 to 20,000 TCR beta sequences in a later analysis at 0.05 false discovery rate. It was confirmed in vitro that a few of the CMV-associated chains were specific for CMV antigens.

V dropped 6 bases and J dropped 2; count of bases not matched to a gene: 3. Germline CDR1 reads MDHEN; CDR2 reads SYDVKM. This CDR3 spans 14 amino acids. A word on this clone: Its antigen remains unknown.

Use of 60 Vbeta and 13 Jbeta primers characterized the PCR. Here immunoSEQ multiplex PCR was the method, and the copy in TCRdb shows in-frame clones only, minus some. Among about 110,000 clones listed, about 70% were seen once. The rearrangement uses TRBV28 and TRBJ2-7, with 11 bases that match TRBD2. The specimen was PBMCs. The TCR originated in a female donor in good health and CMV-seronegative. CDR3 loop: CASRGLAETYEQYF. As DNA, the CDR3 is TGTGCCAGCAGGGGACTAGCGGAGACCTACGAGCAGTACTTC.